The present T cell receptor beta chain was sequenced within a study of sequential checkpoint blockade in melanoma. Study background: Maintenance nivolumab came after either treatment sequence. 85 to 95 pretreatment tumor DNA samples were TCRβ immunosequenced.

Of note for this clone: What it recognizes is unknown.

Study-wide findings and caveats: About 30 times likelier clinical benefit followed increased tumor T-cell fraction and clonality. Pretreatment TIL clonality tracked with response in the nivolumab-first arm.

Only in-frame clones appear in the TCRdb table, and some are missing; sequencing was by immunoSEQ multiplex PCR. The data contain about 20,000 clones, over 60% of them seen just once; the ten biggest clones take up 4.8%. Treatment specified: randomized to nivolumab then ipilimumab (arm A) or the reverse (arm B). Germline trimming cut 5 bases from V and 4 bases from J; bases unmatched to any gene: 7. Per the germline V gene, CDR1 is SGHNT and CDR2 is YENEEA. The CDR3 length is 15 residues. V and J are TRBV11-3 and TRBJ2-2, with 7 bases identical to TRBD2. Material: tumor tissue (inferred from file names), obtained from a patient given nivolumab and ipilimumab in sequence. The TCR comes from a human donor with melanoma. CDR3 in DNA: TGTGCCAGCAGCCCCCGGGGGAGGGGCACCGGGGAGCTGTTTTTT. This gives the protein CASSPRGRGTGELFF.